This T cell receptor (beta chain) was sequenced for a study of T cell repertoires in cytomegalovirus infection. TCRdb used MiXCR to reprocess the reads, holding one entry per CDR3 protein. This table holds tens of thousands of distinct CDR3 sequences, under 5% found once. Germline CDR1 reads SGHVS; CDR2 reads FQNEAQ. V shed 2 bases and J 2 bases; nucleotides not matched to a gene: 4. The CDR3 length is 15 residues. This clonotype was recorded at least ten times. J is TRBJ2-7 and V is TRBV7-8, with 9 bases identical to TRBD1. The TCR was taken from a human donor in good health (CMV status not recorded). Some clones in this sample may be carry-over from other donors' samples. Input material: PBMCs. The DNA of the CDR3 is TGTGCCAGCAGCTTATCCAGGACAGGGGCCTACGAGCAGTACTTC. Its protein product is CASSLSRTGAYEQYF.